This T cell receptor (beta chain) was captured by sequencing in a study of Ad26.COV2.S vaccination and SARS-CoV-2 variants. Study details: Recipients of Ad26.COV2.S got it intramuscularly, once or twice 56 days apart. Study results and limitations: TCR breadth and depth analyses may have underestimated total T cell responses.

Treatment described: about 20 received Ad26.COV2.S at low or high dose, single or two shots; several received placebo; per-sample allocation not given. Collection of samples fell on day 63 after the first vaccine or placebo injection. Using immunoSEQ multiplex PCR, the repertoire was profiled, and TCRdb retains in-frame clones only, with some absent. The sample holds about 680,000 clones, about 90% seen once. Trimming stripped 6 bases from V and 2 bases from J, with 13 bases between. There are 14 residues in the CDR3. A remark on this clone: The antigen remains undetermined.

This TCR was sampled from a person aged 18 to 59 who received the Ad26.COV2.S COVID-19 vaccine or a placebo. This sample comprised peripheral blood, obtained in a trial of Ad26.COV2.S vaccine versus placebo. The chain uses TRBV23-1 and TRBJ2-5; TRBD2 is a possible D gene (6 bases). TRBV23-1 is flagged as an ORF with uncertain function. The CDR3 protein is CASREAGSQETQYF. The DNA of the CDR3 is TGCGCCAGCAGGGAGGCCGGGAGTCAAGAGACCCAGTACTTC.